This record looks at one TCR beta chain sequence and its context. TCRdb's copy holds only in-frame clones and misses some; the assay was immunoSEQ multiplex PCR. The data contain 150,000 to 200,000 clones, 80% to 95% of them singletons. Trimming left V 1 base short and J 2 bases short, with 14 bases between. Germline CDR1 GTSNPN, CDR2 SVGIG (reference sequence). This CDR3 is 16 amino acids long. This specimen comes from a study of T cell responses to AZD1222 COVID-19 vaccine. The receptor's source is an adult who received the AZD1222 COVID-19 vaccine. The sample consisted of peripheral blood, taken 28 days after the second AZD1222 dose. The gene calls are TRBV30 and TRBJ1-4; D is unresolved. CDR3 sequence: CAWSEAGRVTNEKLFF. The CDR3 DNA follows: TGTGCCTGGAGTGAAGCGGGGAGGGTTACTAATGAAAAACTGTTTTTT.